What follows is one T cell receptor beta chain and its context. Antigen specificity is unknown. The data belong to a study of T cells expressing NK-cell markers. Looking at the study overall: The authors derived TCR beta repertoires from sorted CD3+CD56+NKG2C+, CD3+CD56+NKG2C- and CD3+CD56-NKG2C+ T cells.

This CDR3 spans 15 amino acids. Per the germline V gene, CDR1 is SGHAT and CDR2 is FQNNGV. TCRdb re-analyzed the 5' RACE reads; it lists each CDR3 protein once, without DNA. Its listing shows some 340,000 distinct CDR3 sequences. The study, taken as a whole, reports: Similarly, these clonotypes led the CD3+CD56-NKG2C+ fraction as well in several donors.

Sequenced input: blood T cells: a sorted CD56 or NKG2C T cell subset, CD4+ or CD8+ T cells, or bulk PBMC T cells (not recorded which). This chain links TRBV11-2 with TRBJ2-5; TCRdb's D call of TRBD2 is untestable without DNA. This clonotype originated in a man aged 18 to 69 in good health. CDR3 sequence: CASSLGLAGQETQYF.